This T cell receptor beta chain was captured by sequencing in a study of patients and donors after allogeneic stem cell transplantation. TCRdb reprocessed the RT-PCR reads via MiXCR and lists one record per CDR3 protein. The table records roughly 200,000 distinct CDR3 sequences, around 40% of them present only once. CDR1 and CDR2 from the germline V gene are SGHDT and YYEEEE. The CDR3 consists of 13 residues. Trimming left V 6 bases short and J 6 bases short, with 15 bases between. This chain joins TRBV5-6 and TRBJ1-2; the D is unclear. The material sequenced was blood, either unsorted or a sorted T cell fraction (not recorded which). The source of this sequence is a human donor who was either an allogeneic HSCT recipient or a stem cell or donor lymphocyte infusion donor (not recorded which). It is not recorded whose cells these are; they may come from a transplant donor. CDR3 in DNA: TGTGCCAGCACCCTTTTGGGGTCCCATGGCTACACCTTC. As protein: CASTLLGSHGYTF.